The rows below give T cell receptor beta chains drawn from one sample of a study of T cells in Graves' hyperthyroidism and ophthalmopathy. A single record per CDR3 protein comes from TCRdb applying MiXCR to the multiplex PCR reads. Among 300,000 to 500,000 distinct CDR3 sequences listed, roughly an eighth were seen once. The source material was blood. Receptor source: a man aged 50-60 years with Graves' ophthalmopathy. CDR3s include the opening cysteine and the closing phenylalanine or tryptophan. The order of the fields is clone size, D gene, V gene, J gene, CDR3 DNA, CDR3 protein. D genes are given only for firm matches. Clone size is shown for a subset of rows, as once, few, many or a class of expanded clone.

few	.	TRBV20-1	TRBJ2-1	TGCAGTGCCTCCCCGGTGCGGGATGGCAATGAGCAGTTCTTC	CSASPVRDGNEQFF
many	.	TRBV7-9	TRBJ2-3	TGTGCCAGCAGCTCGGACGGACGAAGCACAGATACGCAGTATTTT	CASSSDGRSTDTQYF
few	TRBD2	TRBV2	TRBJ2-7	TGTGCCAGTATCCGGGACAGTACAACTAGCGGGAGTTTCTACGAGCAGTACTTC	CASIRDSTTSGSFYEQYF
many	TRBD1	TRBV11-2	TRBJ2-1	TGTGCCAGCAGCCCCATCCGGAACCGTAGGGGGCGCCCCAATGAGCAGTTCTTC	CASSPIRNRRGRPNEQFF
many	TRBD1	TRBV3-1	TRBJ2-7	TGTGCCAGCAGCCAGGGGACAGGGTACTACGAGCAGTACTTC	CASSQGTGYYEQYF
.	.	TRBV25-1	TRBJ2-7	TGTGCCAGCAGTGAATCTGGGGTTAAGCAGTACTTC	CASSESGVKQYF
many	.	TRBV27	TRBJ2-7	TGTGCCAGCAGCCAACTGGGGCAGGGGAACAACTACGAGCAGTACTTC	CASSQLGQGNNYEQYF
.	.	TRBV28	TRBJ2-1	TGTGCCAGCAGGGAACGGGGAGTCTACAATGAGCAGTTCTTC	CASRERGVYNEQFF
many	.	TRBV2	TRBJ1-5	TGTGCCAGCTGCAGGGATTTCAATCAGCCCCAGCATTTT	CASCRDFNQPQHF
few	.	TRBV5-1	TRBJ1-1	TGCGCCAGCAGCTTGGCCCCGGGGGCGAACACTGAAGCTTTCTTT	CASSLAPGANTEAFF
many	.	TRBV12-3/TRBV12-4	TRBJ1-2	TGTGCCAGCAGTCGACAAGCAGCTAACTATGGCTACACCTTC	CASSRQAANYGYTF
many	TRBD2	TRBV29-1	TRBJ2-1	TGCAGCGTTGCGGCCGACAGGGTTACGCGACTAGCGGGAGGGCTTGTTGAGCAGTTCTTC	CSVAADRVTRLAGGLVEQFF
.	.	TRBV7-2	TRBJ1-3	TGTGCCAGCAGCTTAGGATTTTCGGAGAGAAACACCATATATTTT	CASSLGFSERNTIYF
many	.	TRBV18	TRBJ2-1	TGTGCCAGCTCACTTTTGGGAGCCAGAGACTCCTACAATGAGCAGTTCTTC	CASSLLGARDSYNEQFF
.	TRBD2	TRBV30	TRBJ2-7	TGTGCCTGGAGTGCCGGGTCGGCAGGGACTAGCGGCTACGAGCAGTACTTC	CAWSAGSAGTSGYEQYF
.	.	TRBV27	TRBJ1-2	TGTGCCAGCAGTCCCACAACAGGGTGGGCTGGCTACACCTTC	CASSPTTGWAGYTF
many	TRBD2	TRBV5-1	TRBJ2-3	TGCGCCAGCAGTGGGAGCGGGAGAGCAGATACGCAGTATTTT	CASSGSGRADTQYF
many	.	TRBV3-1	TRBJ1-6	TGTGCCAGCAGCCAAGAGTCCTATAATTCACCCCTCCACTTT	CASSQESYNSPLHF
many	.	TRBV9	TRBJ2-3	TGTGCCAGCAGCTTCCGGACCGTGCAGGTTACAGATACGCAGTATTTT	CASSFRTVQVTDTQYF
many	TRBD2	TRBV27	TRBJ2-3	TGTGCCAGCAGTCCGGGAGGGCTACCAGATACGCAGTATTTT	CASSPGGLPDTQYF
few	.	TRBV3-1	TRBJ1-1	TGTGCCAGCAGCCAAGTGGGGTTAGGCACTGAAGCTTTCTTT	CASSQVGLGTEAFF
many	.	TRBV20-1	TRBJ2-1	TGCAGTGCTAGGTTGGTTAACAATGAGCAGTTCTTC	CSARLVNNEQFF
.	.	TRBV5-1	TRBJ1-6	TGCGCCAGCAGCTCCGACTATAATTCACCCCTCCACTTT	CASSSDYNSPLHF
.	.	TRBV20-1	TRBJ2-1	TGCAGTGCTAGAGCATCACTAGGGCAATCCGTTGAGCAGTTCTTC	CSARASLGQSVEQFF
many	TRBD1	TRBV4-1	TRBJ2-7	TGCGCCAGCAGCCAAGAAAAACTAAGGGGACAGGGATCCTACGAGCAGTACTTC	CASSQEKLRGQGSYEQYF
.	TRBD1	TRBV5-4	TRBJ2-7	TGTGCCAGCAGCTGGGTGACCGGGACAGGGTCCTACGAGCAGTACTTC	CASSWVTGTGSYEQYF
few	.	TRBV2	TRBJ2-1	TGTGCCAGCAGTGGTCATGAGCAGTTCTTC	CASSGHEQFF
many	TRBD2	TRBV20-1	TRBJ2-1	TGCAGTGCTAGGCCTCGTGGGCGGGAGGCACTCAATGAGCAGTTCTTC	CSARPRGREALNEQFF
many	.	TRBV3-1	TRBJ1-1	TGTGCCAGCTCCACCCTTCGGAACACTGAAGCTTTCTTT	CASSTLRNTEAFF
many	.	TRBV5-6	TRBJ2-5	TGTGCCAGCAGCTTGGAGCTAGCCCAACAGACCCAGTACTTC	CASSLELAQQTQYF
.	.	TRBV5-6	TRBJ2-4	TGTGCCAGCAGCTTGGGGCCCCCATCAGCCAAAAACATTCAGTACTTC	CASSLGPPSAKNIQYF
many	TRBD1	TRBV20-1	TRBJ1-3	TGCAGTGCTAGGCCCGGACAGGGTAGAAACACCATATATTTT	CSARPGQGRNTIYF